This T cell receptor beta chain was sequenced for a study of blood T cells in healthy people across ages. Trimming pared 6 bases from V and 3 bases from J, leaving 15 bases between. Germline V lookup: CDR1 LNHDA, CDR2 SQIVND (reference sequence). This CDR3 contains 14 residues. Samples each yielded at least 5 micrograms of total RNA. Primers used in a second PCR of roughly 6 to 12 cycles were a sample-barcoded 5' primer and a J-beta primer mix. TCRdb redid the calling of the 5' RACE reads with MiXCR, one entry per CDR3 protein. The sample yields fewer than 700,000 distinct CDR3 sequences, 40% to 45% seen once. For this clonotype: Its specificity is not known.

General study findings and limits: Possibly confounding the expanded clonotype changes was the fact that donor CMV status was unknown.

The V call is TRBV19, the J call TRBJ2-7; D perhaps matches TRBD2 (6 bases). The sequenced sample consisted of blood. The origin of this receptor is a man at least 80 years old in good health. The CDR3 sequence: CASRRDGTDYEQYF. The CDR3 DNA reads TGTGCCAGTAGGCGCGACGGGACTGACTACGAGCAGTACTTC.